The 32 T cell receptor beta chains given below trace back to one sample, sequenced in a study of blood T cell repertoires in COVID-19. Profiled with immunoSEQ multiplex PCR; TCRdb holds only in-frame clones, not every one. The data contain some 70,000 clones, 80% to 90% of them seen just once; the ten biggest clones take up 6% to 8%. Material: peripheral blood. Receptors were obtained from a woman aged 80 or over with active COVID-19.

The chain couples TRBV7-2 to TRBJ2-7; the D gene is possibly TRBD1 (5 bases). The V end was cut by 4 bases, the J end by 5 bases, with 9 bases between. The germline gives CDR1 SGHTA, CDR2 FQGNSA. The CDR3 contains 12 residues. The CDR3 DNA reads TGTGCCAGCAGCTCGACAGTAAACGAGCAGTACTTC. It specifies CASSSTVNEQYF.

This chain connects TRBV2 to TRBJ2-7; TRBD1 aligns across 9 bases. V lost 6 bases and J lost 4; bases outside the gene matches: 13. This CDR3 region has 16 residues. Per germline, CDR1 SNHLY and CDR2 FYNNEI. CDR3 amino acids: CASSGVPDRGRYEQYF. The CDR3, as DNA: TGTGCCAGCAGCGGAGTCCCGGACAGGGGAAGATACGAGCAGTACTTC. The full variable domain, its missing parts supplied by reference TRBV2 and TRBJ2-7, is EPEVTQTPSHQVTQMGQEVILRCVPISNHLYFYWYRQILGQKVEFLVSFYNNEISEKSEIFDDQFSVERPDGSNFTLKIRSTKLEDSAMYFCASSGVPDRGRYEQYFGPGTRLTVT.

This clone was recorded once. This chain connects TRBV3-1 (or the pseudogene TRBV3-2) to TRBJ2-7; D is ambiguous. V lost 1 base and J lost 0, with 7 bases in between. CDR3 size: 14 residues. Germline lookup yields CDR1 LGHDT and CDR2 YNNKEL (reference sequence). The DNA for the CDR3 is TGTGCCAGCAGCCAAGGACACCTCTCCTACGAGCAGTACTTC. Its translation is CASSQGHLSYEQYF.

CDR3 nucleotide sequence: TGTGCCAGCAGCCAAGTGGCAGGGAAAAATGAGCAGTTCTTC. As protein: CASSQVAGKNEQFF. The genes are TRBV3-1 (or the pseudogene TRBV3-2) and TRBJ2-1; D might be TRBD1 (5 bases). Trimming stripped 1 base from V and 7 bases from J, with 11 bases between. From germline, CDR1 is LGHDT and CDR2 YNNKEL (reference sequence). The CDR3 loop spans 14 amino acids.

This clone was seen just once. The V and J genes are TRBV10-3 and TRBJ2-7; D perhaps matches TRBD1 (6 bases). CDR3 length: 11 amino acids. V was cut by 4 bases and J by 6 bases, with 7 bases left in between. CDR1 is ENHRY, CDR2 SYGVKD, per germline. The DNA of the CDR3 is TGTGCCATCAGTGGAGGGGGCGAGCAGTACTTC. It codes for CAISGGGEQYF.

This chain links TRBV5-4 with TRBJ2-1, with 8 positions matching TRBD1. Germline V CDR1 and CDR2: SGHNT, YYREEE (reference sequence). Losses at the gene ends were 0 bases for V and 0 bases for J; bases not matched to a gene: 8. The CDR3 totals 18 residues. The CDR3 DNA reads as TGTGCCAGCAGCTTGGCCCAGGGGGCGGGAAGCTCCTACAATGAGCAGTTCTTC. It codes for CASSLAQGAGSSYNEQFF.

The rearrangement links TRBV6-2 or TRBV6-3 to TRBJ2-3; 7 nucleotides align to TRBD1. This CDR3 has 15 amino acids. With 4 bases clipped from V and 2 bases from J, the junction kept 6 bases outside the gene matches. CDR1 and CDR2 (germline): MNHEY, SVGEGT. DNA for the CDR3: TGTGCCAGCAGTTCAGGACAGGAAAACACAGATACGCAGTATTTT. Translated, it gives CASSSGQENTDTQYF.

This clone was seen only once. The CDR3 sequence is CASSLTPVNTEAFF. The CDR3 DNA follows: TGTGCCAGCAGTTTAACTCCGGTGAACACTGAAGCTTTCTTT. The chain links TRBV28 to TRBJ1-1; no reliable D call. In germline, CDR1 is MDHEN, CDR2 SYDVKM. CDR3 length equals 14 residues. Trimming took 2 bases from V and 0 from J, leaving 7 bases between them.

The rearrangement joins TRBV11-2 to TRBJ2-1, with 8 bases matching TRBD2. This CDR3 region has 14 residues. The germline CDR1 and CDR2 sequences are SGHAT and FQNNGV. V dropped 3 bases and J dropped 7; count of bases not matched to a gene: 5. This chain's CDR3 is CASSFGGRLNEQFF. The DNA for the CDR3 is TGTGCCAGCAGCTTTGGCGGGAGGCTGAATGAGCAGTTCTTC.

This sequence joins TRBV5-1 and TRBJ1-6; TRBD1 agrees at 7 bases. The ends lost 5 bases at V and 5 bases at J; junction bases unmatched: 13. This CDR3 is 17 amino acids long. Germline lookup yields CDR1 SGHRS and CDR2 YFSETQ. The CDR3 DNA reads as TGCGCCAGCAGTCTCACATCCGGGACAGCTAATAATTCACCCCTCCACTTT. It specifies CASSLTSGTANNSPLHF.

The J gene is TRBJ2-5, the V gene TRBV19, with a weak D call TRBD1 (6 bases). CDR1 is LNHDA and CDR2 is SQIVND in the germline V gene (reference sequence). With 4 bases removed from V and 5 bases from J, the gap between germline ends came to 14 bases. The CDR3 runs to 14 residues. The CDR3 loop reads CASSKGQSRETQYF. CDR3 DNA: TGTGCCAGTAGTAAGGGACAATCGAGGGAGACCCAGTACTTC.

The J gene is TRBJ2-1, the V gene TRBV6-5, with 8 positions matching TRBD2. The CDR3 is 15 amino acids. Germline CDR1 is MNHEY and CDR2 is SVGAGI. J gave up 5 bases and V 6 bases, and 9 bases lay outside the gene matches. The CDR3 nucleotides read TGTGCCAGCAGCCGAGCGGGAGATCGCAACAATGAGCAGTTCTTC. It is translated as CASSRAGDRNNEQFF.

V and J are TRBV7-9 and TRBJ1-2; D is possibly TRBD1 (6 bases). V dropped 5 bases and J dropped 1 base, with 20 bases sitting between them. CDR1 and CDR2 (germline): SEHNR, FQNEAQ (reference sequence). The CDR3 has 17 residues. The CDR3 region has the DNA TGTGCCAGCAGCAGCTGGGACATCGAGAAAAATAACTATGGCTACACCTTC. Protein product: CASSSWDIEKNNYGYTF. Filled out from reference TRBV7-9 and TRBJ1-2, the complete variable domain reads DTGVSQNPRHKITKRGQNVTFRCDPISEHNRLYWYRQTLGQGPEFLTYFQNEAQLEKSRLLSDRFSAERPKGSFSTLEIQRTEQGDSAMYLCASSSWDIEKNNYGYTFGSGTRLTVV.

The chain employs TRBV5-4 and TRBJ2-7, with D maybe TRBD2 (6 bases). Germline lookup yields CDR1 SGHNT and CDR2 YYREEE (reference sequence). CDR3 length equals 16 residues. V shed 0 bases and J shed 0 bases, with 13 bases lying between them. CDR3 coding DNA: TGTGCCAGCAGCTTGGGAGGGCGGGGAAGCTCCTACGAGCAGTACTTC. Its protein is CASSLGGRGSSYEQYF.

The J gene is TRBJ2-7, the V gene TRBV4-2; no definite D call. This CDR3 spans 14 amino acids. Germline V gives CDR1 LGHNA, CDR2 YNFKEQ. Trimming removed 0 bases at V and 6 bases at J, with 12 bases between. CDR3 nucleotides: TGTGCCAGCAGCCAAGAAGGCGTAGGCGGCGAGCAGTACTTC. The encoded protein is CASSQEGVGGEQYF.

The rearrangement links TRBV2 to TRBJ1-2; no reliable D call. Trimming cost V 2 bases and J 4 bases, with 17 bases left between them. This CDR3 has 16 residues. Germline CDR1 and CDR2: SNHLY and FYNNEI. CDR3 sequence reads: CASSENEADQLYGYTF. DNA of the CDR3: TGTGCCAGCAGTGAAAATGAGGCAGATCAACTCTATGGCTACACCTTC.

This chain uses TRBV18 with TRBJ2-7; 8 positions agree with TRBD2. V trimming: 3 bases; J trimming: 2 bases; junction bases outside the gene matches: 3. Germline V gene sequence: CDR1 KGHSH, CDR2 LQKENI. This CDR3 comprises 14 residues. CDR3 region: CASSPGTRAYEQYF. The CDR3 bases are TGTGCCAGCTCACCCGGGACTAGAGCCTACGAGCAGTACTTC.

The chain joins TRBV28 to TRBJ1-5, with D maybe TRBD1 (5 bases). The ends were cut back, 6 bases at V and 0 bases at J, with 15 bases in the middle. The germline V gene has CDR1 MDHEN and CDR2 SYDVKM. The CDR3 is 16 amino acids. The CDR3 bases are TGTGCCAGCAGCGCCGGAGGGGCCCTTAGCAATCAGCCCCAGCATTTT. Protein: CASSAGGALSNQPQHF.

The DNA for the CDR3 is TGTGCCATCAGTGAGTCGTCAGGACTAGCGGGAGGGTTTATCTACAATGAGCAGTTCTTC. It codes for CAISESSGLAGGFIYNEQFF. This rearrangement joins TRBV10-3 to TRBJ2-1; 15 nucleotides agree with TRBD2. V was clipped by 0 bases and J by 3 bases; unmatched bases: 9. The CDR3 is made up of 20 amino acids. In germline, CDR1 is ENHRY, CDR2 SYGVKD.

This chain uses TRBV24-1 with TRBJ2-7; TRBD1 is a possible D gene (6 bases). The CDR3 covers 13 residues. The germline gives CDR1 KGHDR, CDR2 SFDVKD. V was cut by 5 bases and J by 2 bases, with 9 bases left in between. The CDR3 DNA sequence: TGTGCCACCAGTGGAGGGACAACCTACGAGCAGTACTTC. This encodes CATSGGTTYEQYF.

The CDR3: CASSLDGANRDTIYF. CDR3 in DNA: TGCGCCAGCAGCTTGGATGGGGCCAATCGGGACACCATATATTTT. The chain couples TRBV5-1 to TRBJ1-3; D may be TRBD1 (5 bases). Germline CDR1 SGHRS, CDR2 YFSETQ. The V gene lost 0 bases and the J gene lost 8 bases, with 15 bases spanning the gap. The CDR3 runs to 15 residues.

The table lists this clone with a count of one. The genes are TRBV9 and TRBJ2-3; 7 positions agree with TRBD2. Trimming cost V 4 bases and J 2 bases; bases outside gene matches: 7. The CDR3 is 15 amino acids. CDR1 is SGDLS and CDR2 is YYNGEE in the germline V gene. The CDR3 loop reads CASSSIAGLTDTQYF. The CDR3 coding sequence is TGTGCCAGCAGCTCCATAGCGGGCCTCACAGATACGCAGTATTTT.

This chain joins TRBV5-4 and TRBJ2-7; maybe TRBD1 (5 bases). CDR1 and CDR2 from the germline V gene are SGHNT and YYREEE (reference sequence). V was pared by 4 bases and J by 3 bases, with 14 bases between. This CDR3 region has 14 residues. The CDR3 loop reads CASSPELGVYEQYF. The CDR3 DNA follows: TGTGCCAGCAGCCCCGAGCTAGGGGTCTACGAGCAGTACTTC.

The gene calls are TRBV19 and TRBJ2-7, with TRBD1 identical over 8 bases. V gave up 6 bases and J gave up 1 base; unmatched junction bases: 2. This CDR3 has 13 amino acids. In germline, CDR1 is LNHDA, CDR2 SQIVND (reference sequence). CDR3 nucleotide sequence: TGTGCCAGTAGCGACAGGGGTTCCTACGAGCAGTACTTC. This encodes CASSDRGSYEQYF.

There are a few counts of this clone. This rearrangement joins TRBV2 to TRBJ2-2; the D gene is possibly TRBD2 (6 bases). The CDR3 has 15 residues. Germline V gives CDR1 SNHLY, CDR2 FYNNEI. The V end lost 8 bases, the J end lost 0 bases, and 13 bases lay between the germline ends. CDR3 DNA: TGTGCCAGCGACGGGACTCGCGCGAACACCGGGGAGCTGTTTTTT. Residues: CASDGTRANTGELFF.

Points on this clone: Other DNA sequences from this sample encode an identical CDR3 as well. The rearrangement uses TRBV29-1 and TRBJ2-7, with 8 positions matching TRBD1. Germline V CDR1 and CDR2: SQVTM, ANQGSEA. CDR3 length equals 15 residues. The V gene end was trimmed by 0 bases and the J gene end by 1 base; junction bases not matched to a gene: 5. Written as DNA, the CDR3 is TGCAGCGTTGAAGACCCAGGGGGCTCGTCCTACGAGCAGTACTTC. This codes for CSVEDPGGSSYEQYF.

The chain employs TRBV10-3 and TRBJ2-7, with TRBD1 matching 7 bases. Germline loops: CDR1 ENHRY, CDR2 SYGVKD. V gave up 4 bases and J gave up 5 bases; unmatched junction bases: 11. The CDR3 loop spans 15 amino acids. This CDR3 reads CAISATNQGVHEQYF. DNA of the CDR3: TGTGCCATCAGTGCCACCAATCAGGGGGTCCACGAGCAGTACTTC.

J is TRBJ2-3 and V is TRBV5-1; tentative D call: TRBD2 (6 bases). Germline loops: CDR1 SGHRS, CDR2 YFSETQ. The CDR3 sequence is 16 residues long. V lost 2 bases and J 5 bases, leaving 18 bases between the germline ends. CDR3 in DNA: TGCGCCAGCAGCTTTTCCCCCGAGGGTAGCGGAGATACGCAGTATTTT. It specifies CASSFSPEGSGDTQYF.

The chain is built from TRBV10-3 and TRBJ2-3; TRBD1 agrees at 8 bases. V shed 3 bases, J shed 2 bases, and the junction held 4 bases outside the gene matches. The CDR3 is 15 amino acids. Germline V gene data show CDR1 as ENHRY and CDR2 as SYGVKD. The CDR3 nucleotides read TGTGCCATCAGTGATCCAGGGGGCCTCACAGATACGCAGTATTTT. Translated: CAISDPGGLTDTQYF.

The rearrangement joins TRBV9 to TRBJ2-7; D is ambiguous. Trimming left V 0 bases short and J 3 bases short, with 13 bases between. The CDR3 length is 15 residues. Germline CDR1 and CDR2: SGDLS and YYNGEE. The CDR3 DNA reads TGTGCCAGCAGCGTAGCAGACGGCAGGATCTACGAGCAGTACTTC. It encodes CASSVADGRIYEQYF.

The V call is TRBV6-4, the J call TRBJ2-2; D perhaps matches TRBD2 (6 bases). The CDR3 runs 16 residues. Germline V gene data show CDR1 as MRHNA and CDR2 as SNTAGT. Trimming shortened V by 11 bases and J by 0 bases, and 19 bases separated the two germline ends. CDR3 in DNA: TGTGCCGAAACTCCGGGGGAGAAATCGAACACCGGGGAGCTGTTTTTT. This sequence encodes CAETPGEKSNTGELFF.

J is TRBJ2-2 and V is TRBV18; possible D gene TRBD1, 6 bases. The CDR3 covers 16 residues. Germline-derived CDR1 and CDR2 are KGHSH and LQKENI. Trimming removed 3 bases from V and 2 bases from J, with 13 bases in between. CDR3 DNA: TGTGCCAGCTCACCTGGTAGGACAGCTAACACCGGGGAGCTGTTTTTT. As protein: CASSPGRTANTGELFF. The variable domain in full, with the rest retrieved from reference TRBV18 and TRBJ2-2, is NAGVMQNPRHLVRRRGQEARLRCSPMKGHSHVYWYRQLPEEGLKFMVYLQKENIIDESGMPKERFSAEFPKEGPSILRIQQVVRGDSAAYFCASSPGRTANTGELFFGEGSRLTVL.